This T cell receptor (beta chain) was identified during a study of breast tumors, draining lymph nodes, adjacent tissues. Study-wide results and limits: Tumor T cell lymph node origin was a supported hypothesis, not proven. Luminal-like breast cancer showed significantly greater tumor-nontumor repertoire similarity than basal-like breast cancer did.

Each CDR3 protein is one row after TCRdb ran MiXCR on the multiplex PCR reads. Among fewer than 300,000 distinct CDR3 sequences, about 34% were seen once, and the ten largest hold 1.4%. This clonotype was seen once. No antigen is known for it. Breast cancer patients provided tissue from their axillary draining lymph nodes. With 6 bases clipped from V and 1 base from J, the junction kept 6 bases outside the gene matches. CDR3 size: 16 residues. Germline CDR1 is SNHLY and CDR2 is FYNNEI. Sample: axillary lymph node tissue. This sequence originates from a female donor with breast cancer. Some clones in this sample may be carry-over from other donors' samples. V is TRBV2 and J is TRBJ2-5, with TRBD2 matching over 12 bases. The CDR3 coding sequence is TGTGCCAGCAGCCTCAGGACTAGCGGGGTCCAAGAGACCCAGTACTTC. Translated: CASSLRTSGVQETQYF.